A selection of T cell receptor beta chains follows, all from one sample in a study of cytomegalovirus exposure and HLA in healthy donors. The method was immunoSEQ multiplex PCR; TCRdb's version includes in-frame clones alone and lacks a portion of them. This table has over 130,000 clones, approximately 76% appearing once. The sample was PBMCs. These receptors were taken from a man between 40 and 49 years old in good health and CMV-seronegative. Both conserved end residues are part of each CDR3. A D gene is named only where the DNA matches it firmly. The size field is filled for only some rows; it gives once, few, many or a size class.

len	abundance	v_gene	j_gene	d_gene	CDR3aa	CDR3nt
14	-	TRBV27	TRBJ2-5	TRBD2	CASRLAGSQETQYF	TGTGCCAGCCGACTAGCGGGGTCCCAAGAGACCCAGTACTTC
17	-	TRBV5-1	TRBJ2-7	TRBD2	CASSLESSGGPWVEQYF	TGCGCCAGCAGCTTGGAGAGTAGCGGGGGGCCATGGGTCGAGCAGTACTTC
15	-	TRBV28	TRBJ1-5	TRBD1	CASRRTGGTNQPQHF	TGTGCCAGCAGACGGACAGGGGGGACTAATCAGCCCCAGCATTTT
12	-	TRBV28	TRBJ2-7	-	CASSQTPYEQYF	TGTGCCAGCAGTCAGACACCCTACGAGCAGTACTTC
17	-	TRBV5-4	TRBJ2-1	TRBD1	CASSSDRVRGSYNEQFF	TGTGCCAGCAGCTCAGACAGGGTACGAGGCTCCTACAATGAGCAGTTCTTC
13	-	TRBV29-1	TRBJ1-3	TRBD1	CSVAGTGANTIYF	TGCAGCGTCGCCGGGACAGGGGCGAACACCATATATTTT
18	-	TRBV10-3	TRBJ2-6	TRBD2	CAISRLAGGFAGANVLTF	TGTGCCATCAGCAGACTAGCGGGGGGATTCGCTGGGGCCAACGTCCTGACTTTC
16	-	TRBV9	TRBJ2-3	TRBD2	CASSTRTSGPTDTQYF	TGTGCCAGCAGCACACGGACTAGCGGCCCCACAGATACGCAGTATTTT
13	-	TRBV27	TRBJ2-1	-	CASSLSEDNEQFF	TGTGCCAGCAGTTTATCGGAGGACAATGAGCAGTTCTTC
15	-	TRBV5-4	TRBJ2-7	TRBD2	CASSRSSGDHYEQYF	TGTGCCAGCAGCCGATCTAGCGGGGACCACTACGAGCAGTACTTC
14	-	TRBV5-1	TRBJ2-7	-	CASSLATGRYEQYF	TGCGCCAGCAGCTTGGCGACAGGGAGGTACGAGCAGTACTTC
16	once	TRBV5-1	TRBJ2-1	TRBD2	CASSLRGRDLEWEQFF	TGCGCCAGCAGCTTGAGAGGGAGGGATCTAGAATGGGAGCAGTTCTTC
16	-	TRBV27	TRBJ2-3	TRBD1	CASRWTGASSTDTQYF	TGTGCCAGCAGATGGACAGGGGCCTCTAGCACAGATACGCAGTATTTT
15	-	TRBV28	TRBJ1-2	TRBD1	CASSSPGQGKGGYTF	TGTGCCAGCAGTTCCCCGGGACAGGGTAAAGGTGGCTACACCTTC
15	-	TRBV7-7	TRBJ2-5	TRBD1	CASSALRQGQETQYF	TGTGCCAGCAGCGCCCTCCGACAGGGCCAAGAGACCCAGTACTTC
20	-	TRBV4-1	TRBJ2-6	-	CASSQDPGLQRRSGANVLTF	TGCGCCAGCAGCCAAGACCCCGGACTGCAAAGGAGGTCTGGGGCCAACGTCCTGACTTTC
17	few	TRBV4-1	TRBJ2-3	-	CASSQTGLAGNTDTQYF	TGCGCCAGCAGCCAAACGGGCCTAGCCGGGAACACAGATACGCAGTATTTT
16	-	TRBV27	TRBJ2-3	TRBD1	CASKPLGTESTDTQYF	TGTGCCAGCAAACCCCTTGGGACAGAGAGCACAGATACGCAGTATTTT
15	-	TRBV4-1	TRBJ1-3	TRBD1	CASSQRGLTGNTIYF	TGCGCCAGCAGCCAGAGGGGGCTTACTGGAAACACCATATATTTT
13	-	TRBV27	TRBJ2-7	TRBD2	CASRRDYTYEQYF	TGTGCCAGCCGGCGGGACTACACCTACGAGCAGTACTTC
14	-	TRBV7-9	TRBJ2-3	-	CASSSTRVGDTQYF	TGTGCCAGCAGCTCGACTAGAGTTGGAGATACGCAGTATTTT
14	-	TRBV4-2	TRBJ1-1	-	CASTKDTGGTEAFF	TGTGCCAGCACCAAGGACACCGGGGGCACTGAAGCTTTCTTT
13	-	TRBV6-1	TRBJ1-3	-	CASSETPGNTIYF	TGTGCCAGCAGTGAGACCCCAGGGAACACCATATATTTT
15	-	TRBV27	TRBJ2-2	TRBD2	CASRAGGLSTGELFF	TGTGCCAGCAGAGCGGGGGGCCTGAGCACCGGGGAGCTGTTTTTT
14	few	TRBV28	TRBJ1-4	-	CASSFARTNEKLFF	TGTGCCAGCAGTTTTGCGCGAACTAATGAAAAACTGTTTTTT
15	-	TRBV4-1	TRBJ2-7	TRBD2	CASSQVAGGPYEQYF	TGCGCCAGCAGCCAAGTAGCGGGGGGGCCCTACGAGCAGTACTTC
17	-	TRBV4-2	TRBJ2-2	TRBD2	CASSPRTSGANTGELFF	TGTGCCAGCAGCCCCCGGACTAGCGGGGCCAACACCGGGGAGCTGTTTTTT
16	-	TRBV29-1	TRBJ2-2	-	CSVEEGQGTNTGELFF	TGCAGCGTTGAAGAGGGGCAGGGAACGAACACCGGGGAGCTGTTTTTT
14	-	TRBV2	TRBJ2-7	-	CASKAPGDIHEQYF	TGTGCCAGCAAAGCTCCAGGGGATATCCACGAGCAGTACTTC
15	-	TRBV28	TRBJ2-1	TRBD2	CASSLGLAGVGEQFF	TGTGCCAGCAGTTTAGGGCTAGCGGGAGTCGGTGAGCAGTTCTTC
15	few	TRBV18	TRBJ2-5	TRBD2	CASSIRASGQETQYF	TGTGCCAGCTCAATCCGGGCTAGCGGCCAAGAGACCCAGTACTTC
18	-	TRBV28	TRBJ2-1	TRBD2	CASSQQRDRAGSYNEQFF	TGTGCCAGCAGTCAACAAAGAGACCGAGCGGGAAGCTACAATGAGCAGTTCTTC
14	once	TRBV2	TRBJ2-3	TRBD2	CASSEGGGTDTQYF	TGTGCCAGCAGTGAAGGGGGAGGGACAGATACGCAGTATTTT
14	-	TRBV2	TRBJ2-2	-	CASRVAVNTGELFF	TGTGCCAGCAGGGTGGCAGTTAACACCGGGGAGCTGTTTTTT
13	-	TRBV11-2	TRBJ2-1	-	CASSLGRGVEQFF	TGTGCCAGCAGCTTGGGCAGGGGGGTTGAGCAGTTCTTC
12	-	TRBV18	TRBJ2-5	-	CASSPEGETQYF	TGTGCCAGCTCACCGGAGGGAGAGACCCAGTACTTC
14	-	TRBV10-3	TRBJ1-6	-	CAISETGPRSPLHF	TGTGCCATCAGTGAGACAGGGCCACGGTCACCCCTCCACTTT
13	-	TRBV10-3	TRBJ2-5	-	CAISAQNPREQYF	TGTGCCATCAGTGCTCAAAATCCTCGTGAGCAGTACTTC
15	-	TRBV4-2	TRBJ2-1	TRBD2	CASSQDGGLAYEQFF	TGTGCCAGCAGCCAAGATGGCGGACTAGCCTATGAGCAGTTCTTC
13	-	TRBV6-5	TRBJ2-3	-	CASSYSRGYTQYF	TGTGCCAGCAGTTACTCGAGAGGGTATACGCAGTATTTT